The T cell receptor (beta chain) described here comes from a study of blood T cell repertoires in COVID-19. Germline values: CDR1 MGHRA, CDR2 YSYEKL. The ends were cut back, 0 bases at V and 4 bases at J, with 10 bases in the middle. This CDR3 is 14 amino acids long. Clones were sequenced by immunoSEQ multiplex PCR, and TCRdb holds only the in-frame ones, with some missing. The data show roughly 170,000 clones, with 82% seen just once and around 18% held by the top ten. In Cohort 3, a recovered donor had either two negative PCRs, clearance, or symptom resolution. The specimen was PBMCs or T cells enriched from blood (not recorded which). V and J are TRBV4-1 and TRBJ2-7; D is possibly TRBD1 (6 bases). The TCR comes from a man in his 60s who had recovered from COVID-19. The CDR3 DNA is TGCGCCAGCAGCCAAGAGGGCAGGGGATACGAGCAGTACTTC. This codes for CASSQEGRGYEQYF.